These 15 T cell receptor beta chains came from one sample sequenced in a study of blood T cell repertoires in COVID-19. Sequencing used immunoSEQ multiplex PCR; TCRdb keeps in-frame clones, though not all of them. Among about 160,000 clones, roughly 80% were seen once, and the ten largest hold around 3.4%. The sample taken for sequencing was peripheral blood. These receptors were collected from a woman of 80 years or more with acute or convalescent COVID-19.

This sequence joins TRBV20-1 and TRBJ2-3; D ambiguous. Germline CDR1 DFQATT, CDR2 SNEGSKA (reference sequence). Trimming took 6 bases from V and 4 from J, leaving 8 bases between them. This CDR3 is built from 11 residues. The CDR3 here is CSAAGADTQYF. The CDR3 nucleotides are TGCAGTGCCGCCGGTGCAGATACGCAGTATTTT.

This clone occurred once. V gene TRBV6-1 combines with J gene TRBJ1-4; perhaps TRBD1 as D (5 bases). Germline V CDR1 and CDR2: MNHNS, SASEGT. V shed 3 bases and J shed 4 bases, with 12 bases lying between them. This CDR3 contains 15 residues. CDR3 in amino acids: CASSETGGVNEKLFF. The CDR3 DNA reads TGTGCCAGCAGTGAGACGGGGGGGGTTAATGAAAAACTGTTTTTT.

CDR3 DNA: TGCAGCGCGTACCGGGGGACAGGTGGTACCGGGGAGCTGTTTTTT. It translates to CSAYRGTGGTGELFF. The chain is built from TRBV29-1 and TRBJ2-2, with 8 bases identical to TRBD1. Losses at the gene ends were 7 bases for V and 5 bases for J; bases not matched to a gene: 12. The germline gives CDR1 SQVTM, CDR2 ANQGSEA. The CDR3 length is 15 residues.

The chain has TRBV7-6 and TRBJ2-5; D perhaps matches TRBD1 (6 bases). The V end lost 1 base, the J end lost 3 bases, and 18 bases lay between the germline ends. There are 17 residues in the CDR3. Looked up from germline, CDR1 is SGHVS and CDR2 is FNYEAQ. The CDR3, as DNA: TGTGCCAGCAGCTTAGTTACCGGTAGGGGGATTAAAGAGACCCAGTACTTC. Translation gives CASSLVTGRGIKETQYF. The full variable domain, with the rest looked up from reference TRBV7-6 and TRBJ2-5, is GAGVSQSPRYKVTKRGQDVALRCDPISGHVSLYWYRQALGQGPEFLTYFNYEAQQDKSGLPNDRFSAERPEGSISTLTIQRTEQRDSAMYRCASSLVTGRGIKETQYFGPGTRLLVL.

This clone was counted only a few times. The chain has TRBV5-6 and TRBJ2-7; D is possibly TRBD1 (6 bases). V lost 3 bases, J lost 7 bases, and 14 bases lay in between. From germline, CDR1 is SGHDT and CDR2 YYEEEE. The CDR3 length is 13 residues. The CDR3 is CASSSRDTREQYF. The CDR3 coding sequence is TGTGCCAGCAGCTCCCGGGACACGCGAGAGCAGTACTTC.

This CDR3 reads CASSLILGNTEAFF. The CDR3 DNA sequence: TGTGCCAGCAGCCTCATCCTCGGGAACACTGAAGCTTTCTTT. The chain couples TRBV7-8 to TRBJ1-1, with D hard to call. Germline-derived CDR1 and CDR2 are SGHVS and FQNEAQ. The CDR3 runs 14 residues. V was trimmed by 5 bases and J by 1 base, leaving 11 bases between them.

This clone occurred many times. The chain employs TRBV23-1 and TRBJ1-1; tentative D call: TRBD1 (5 bases). TRBV23-1 is placed among ORFs of uncertain function. V shed 6 bases and J shed 0 bases, with 23 bases lying between them. The CDR3 is 18 residues long. The CDR3 is CASRPITRTKSVNTEAFF. The CDR3 nucleotides are TGCGCCAGCAGACCCATCACGAGGACAAAATCGGTGAACACTGAAGCTTTCTTT.

The rearrangement joins TRBV19 to TRBJ2-3; D gene ambiguous. Trimming stripped 8 bases from V and 8 bases from J, with 14 bases between. Germline V lookup: CDR1 LNHDA, CDR2 SQIVND (reference sequence). The CDR3 contains 12 residues. The CDR3, as DNA: TGTGCCAGTTCAGTTGTCGGCGGTACGCAGTATTTT. This sequence encodes CASSVVGGTQYF. The variable domain in full, with the rest retrieved from reference TRBV19 and TRBJ2-3, is DGGITQSPKYLFRKEGQNVTLSCEQNLNHDAMYWYRQDPGQGLRLIYYSQIVNDFQKGDIAEGYSVSREKKESFPLTVTSAQKNPTAFYLCASSVVGGTQYFGPGTRLTVL.

In this sample, this clone turned up once. This rearrangement joins TRBV6-2 or TRBV6-3 to TRBJ2-7; 8 nucleotides line up with TRBD1. This CDR3 has 14 residues. Per germline, CDR1 MNHEY and CDR2 SVGEGT. With 6 bases clipped from V and 1 base from J, the junction kept 5 bases outside the gene matches. The CDR3 region is CASSRGLASYEQYF. The CDR3 nucleotides are TGTGCCAGCAGCAGGGGGCTGGCTTCCTACGAGCAGTACTTC.

The chain combines TRBV6-5 with TRBJ2-7; 8 bases agree with TRBD1. V dropped 2 bases and J dropped 3; count of bases not matched to a gene: 6. This CDR3 has 15 amino acids. The germline V gene encodes CDR1 MNHEY and CDR2 SVGAGI. The CDR3 DNA follows: TGTGCCAGCAGTTACCCTGGACAGGGTGGCTACGAGCAGTACTTC. It specifies CASSYPGQGGYEQYF.

The chain carries TRBV14 and TRBJ2-7, with 10 bases that match TRBD1. Germline V gives CDR1 SGHDN, CDR2 FVKESK. This CDR3 is built from 15 residues. The V segment lost 4 bases and the J segment 7 bases; nucleotides outside the gene matches: 10. The CDR3 region has the DNA TGTGCCAGCAGCCGGACCGGGGGACAGGGGAGAGAGCAGTACTTC. Protein: CASSRTGGQGREQYF.

The chain's CDR3 is CASSLAPANTGELFF. Here the CDR3 DNA reads TGTGCCAGCAGCTTAGCGCCGGCGAACACCGGGGAGCTGTTTTTT. The J gene is TRBJ2-2, the V gene TRBV7-9; D unresolved. Germline V gene lookup returns CDR1 SEHNR and CDR2 FQNEAQ (reference sequence). V gave up 0 bases and J gave up 0 bases, with 5 bases separating them. This CDR3 has 15 amino acids.

V is TRBV27 and J is TRBJ1-5, with D possibly TRBD1 on 5 matching bases. The CDR3 has 15 amino acids. CDR1 is MNHEY, CDR2 SMNVEV, per germline (reference sequence). Trimming removed 0 bases at V and 6 bases at J, with 12 bases between. The CDR3 here is CASSLSGGTGQPQHF. The DNA for the CDR3 is TGTGCCAGCAGTTTATCCGGGGGAACGGGTCAGCCCCAGCATTTT.

The chain carries TRBV7-9 and TRBJ2-3; D is perhaps TRBD1 (6 bases). The CDR3 has 13 amino acids. V was pared by 9 bases and J by 5 bases, with 15 bases between. In germline, CDR1 is SEHNR, CDR2 FQNEAQ (reference sequence). The CDR3 DNA reads as TGTGCCAGGGGGGCCCTAACCGTAGATACGCAGTATTTT. Protein product: CARGALTVDTQYF.

The chain joins TRBV21-1 to TRBJ1-5; TRBD1 reflects the table's D call only, with no check against the DNA. TRBV21-1 is classified as a pseudogene. The CDR3 is 19 residues long. The CDR3 DNA is TGTGCCAGCAGCAAAGCGCGGACGAGAGGGGGCGCCGGCAATCAGCCCCAGCATTTT. It codes for CASSKARTRGGAGNQPQHF.